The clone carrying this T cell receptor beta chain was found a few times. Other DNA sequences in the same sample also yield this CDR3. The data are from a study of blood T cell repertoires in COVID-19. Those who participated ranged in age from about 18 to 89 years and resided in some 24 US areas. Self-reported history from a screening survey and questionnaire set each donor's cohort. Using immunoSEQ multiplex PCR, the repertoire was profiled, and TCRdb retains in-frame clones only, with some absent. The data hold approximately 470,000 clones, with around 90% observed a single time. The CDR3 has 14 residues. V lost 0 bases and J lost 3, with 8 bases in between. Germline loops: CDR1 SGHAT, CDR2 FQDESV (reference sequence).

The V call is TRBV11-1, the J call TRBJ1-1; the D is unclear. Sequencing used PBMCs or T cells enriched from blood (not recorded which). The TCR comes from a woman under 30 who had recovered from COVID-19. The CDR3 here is CASSLAPSDTEAFF. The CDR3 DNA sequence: TGTGCCAGCAGCTTAGCCCCGAGTGACACTGAAGCTTTCTTT.